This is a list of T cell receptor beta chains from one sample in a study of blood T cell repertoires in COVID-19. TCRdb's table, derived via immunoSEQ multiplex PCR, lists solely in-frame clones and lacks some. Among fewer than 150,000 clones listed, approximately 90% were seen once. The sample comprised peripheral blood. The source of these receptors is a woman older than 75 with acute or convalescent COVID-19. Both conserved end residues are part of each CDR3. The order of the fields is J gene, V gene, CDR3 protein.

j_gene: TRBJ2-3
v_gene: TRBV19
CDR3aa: CASSFGQGALTDTQYF

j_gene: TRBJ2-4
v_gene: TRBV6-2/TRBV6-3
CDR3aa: CASSPSDRVNIQYF

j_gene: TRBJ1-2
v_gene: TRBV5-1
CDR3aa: CATSVAGNYGYTF

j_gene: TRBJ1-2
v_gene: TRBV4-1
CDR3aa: CASSQDNRRVGGYTF

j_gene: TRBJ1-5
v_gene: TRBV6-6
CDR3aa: CASSYSNPTGKPQHF

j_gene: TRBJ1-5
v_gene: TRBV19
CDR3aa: CASSPGSYSNQPQHF

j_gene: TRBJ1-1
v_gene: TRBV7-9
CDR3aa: CASSLAATRGTEAFF

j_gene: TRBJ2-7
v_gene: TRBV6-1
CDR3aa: CASSVGQGAHASYEQYF

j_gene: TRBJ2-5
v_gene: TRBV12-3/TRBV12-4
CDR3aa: CASSFSGLETQYF

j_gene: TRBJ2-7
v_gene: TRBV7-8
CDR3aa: CASSLLNRGVSDEQYF

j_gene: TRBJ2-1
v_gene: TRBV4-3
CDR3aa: CASSQGDRIYNEQFF

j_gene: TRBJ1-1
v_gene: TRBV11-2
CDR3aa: CASSLTGYTEAFF

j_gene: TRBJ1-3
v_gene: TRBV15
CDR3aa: CATRTDRVGNTIYF

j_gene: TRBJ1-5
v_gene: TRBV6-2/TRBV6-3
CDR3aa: CASSYSKGQGGQPQHF